Presented here are 8 T cell receptor beta chains from one specimen sequenced in a study of shared clonotypes between healthy human individuals. CD45RO-negative, CCR7-selected cells formed the naive CD8 fraction, which excluded terminally differentiated effector memory CD45RA+ cells. Clones were read by immunoSEQ multiplex PCR, and TCRdb kept only the in-frame ones, dropping some. The sample lists around 1,900,000 clones, 93% seen once, with more than 1.5% in the top ten. The sequencing input was naive CD8+ T cells from PBMCs. The receptors stem from a man between 18 and 35 years old in good health. Some clones in this sample may be carry-over from other donors' samples.

This sequence joins TRBV28 and TRBJ2-7, with D perhaps given as TRBD1 or TRBD2 (6 bases each). The CDR3 has 15 amino acids. Germline CDR1 MDHEN, CDR2 SYDVKM. Trimming took off 4 bases at V and 3 bases at J, with 16 bases between the two ends. CDR3 sequence reads: CASSWSPGDNYEQYF. As DNA, the CDR3 is TGTGCCAGCAGTTGGAGCCCGGGGGACAACTACGAGCAGTACTTC.

The gene calls are TRBV28 and TRBJ2-1; D ambiguous. The V end was cut by 3 bases, the J end by 0 bases, with 12 bases between. The length of the CDR3 is 16 residues. Germline lookup yields CDR1 MDHEN and CDR2 SYDVKM. The CDR3 region has the DNA TGTGCCAGCAGTTTTATAGAACTGAGCTCCTACAATGAGCAGTTCTTC. Translated: CASSFIELSSYNEQFF.

This clone was picked up one time. The V gene is TRBV21-1, the J gene TRBJ2-1; the DNA was not used to check the table's D call, TRBD2. TRBV21-1 is a pseudogene segment. This CDR3 is built from 16 residues. The CDR3 DNA sequence: TGTGCCAGCAGCAAAGCCATGGGAGGGGGGGAGCACGAGCAGTTCTTC. The encoded protein is CASSKAMGGGEHEQFF.

This chain connects TRBV7-2 to TRBJ2-5, with a weak D call TRBD2 (6 bases). The V gene's germline CDR1 is SGHTA and CDR2 FQGNSA. Trimming removed 6 bases at V and 3 bases at J, with 17 bases between. This CDR3 region has 15 residues. Here the CDR3 DNA reads TGTGCCAGCAGAATATCCCCCGGGAGTAAAGAGACCCAGTACTTC. This sequence encodes CASRISPGSKETQYF.

The J gene is TRBJ2-1, the V gene TRBV9; no clear D. V lost 4 bases and J 6 bases, leaving 14 bases between the germline ends. The CDR3 totals 14 residues. Germline CDR1 SGDLS, CDR2 YYNGEE. DNA for the CDR3: TGTGCCAGCAGCCCACTCCCACGGTTCAATGAGCAGTTCTTC. Protein sequence: CASSPLPRFNEQFF.

The gene calls are TRBV29-1 and TRBJ2-1; the match to TRBD2 covers 7 bases. There are 14 residues in the CDR3. CDR1 and CDR2 from the germline V gene are SQVTM and ANQGSEA. V lost 4 bases and J lost 8; bases outside the gene matches: 11. The CDR3 nucleotides are TGCAGCGTTGTCCGGCGGGAGCCCGGCGATGAGCAGTTCTTC. Translating it yields CSVVRREPGDEQFF.

The V call is TRBV9, the J call TRBJ2-5; possibly TRBD1 or TRBD2 for D (5 bases each). Trimming pared 3 bases from V and 7 bases from J, leaving 19 bases between. Germline V gene data show CDR1 as SGDLS and CDR2 as YYNGEE. This CDR3 contains 15 residues. The CDR3 sequence: CASSASGAPDGTQYF. CDR3 nucleotides: TGTGCCAGCAGCGCCTCCGGGGCCCCTGACGGGACCCAGTACTTC.

The chain joins TRBV7-9 to TRBJ2-7; possibly TRBD2 for D (5 bases). Trimming cost V 3 bases and J 0 bases, with 12 bases left between them. The germline V gene encodes CDR1 SEHNR and CDR2 FQNEAQ (reference sequence). CDR3 length equals 15 residues. This CDR3 is CASSLFSGNSYEQYF. Written as DNA, the CDR3 is TGTGCCAGCAGCTTGTTCAGCGGAAACTCCTACGAGCAGTACTTC.